Listed here are 29 T cell receptor beta chains from one sample, sequenced in a study of Ad26.COV2.S vaccination and SARS-CoV-2 variants. Clones were sequenced by immunoSEQ multiplex PCR, and TCRdb holds only the in-frame ones, with some missing. The data show fewer than 600,000 clones, roughly nine tenths seen once. Specified treatment: around 19 received Ad26.COV2.S at low or high dose, single or two shots; about 5 received placebo; per-sample allocation not given. Vaccine and placebo recipients were sampled on day 63 after the first injection. The material was peripheral blood, obtained in a trial of Ad26.COV2.S vaccine versus placebo. The receptors originated from a person between 18 and 60 years old who received the Ad26.COV2.S COVID-19 vaccine or a placebo.

As concerns this clone: The same CDR3 arises from other DNA sequences in this sample as well. This chain links TRBV7-2 with TRBJ1-3, with D uncertain. The ends were cut back, 1 base at V and 2 bases at J, with 3 bases in the middle. In germline, CDR1 is SGHTA, CDR2 FQGNSA. This CDR3 is built from 13 residues. The CDR3 region has the DNA TGTGCCAGCAGCTTAGGGGCTGGAAACACCATATATTTT. Translated: CASSLGAGNTIYF.

The J gene is TRBJ2-1, the V gene TRBV27; D call uncertain. The V gene's germline CDR1 is MNHEY and CDR2 SMNVEV (reference sequence). The CDR3 is 13 residues long. The V end lost 2 bases, the J end lost 9 bases, and 11 bases lay between the germline ends. Here the CDR3 reads CASSLRAVSEQFF. The CDR3 DNA reads as TGTGCCAGCAGTTTAAGGGCAGTCAGTGAGCAGTTCTTC.

This clone was seen a handful of times. V gene TRBV27 combines with J gene TRBJ1-1; 8 bases agree with TRBD1. This CDR3 contains 17 residues. From germline, CDR1 is MNHEY and CDR2 SMNVEV (reference sequence). After removal of 2 bases from V and 2 bases from J, the junction contained 10 bases not matched to a gene. The CDR3 DNA reads as TGTGCCAGCAGTTTAAAGGGGACAGGATGGGTAAACACTGAAGCTTTCTTT. Translated, it gives CASSLKGTGWVNTEAFF.

The V and J genes are TRBV28 and TRBJ2-7; perhaps D is TRBD1 or TRBD2 (7 bases each). Germline V gives CDR1 MDHEN, CDR2 SYDVKM. V gave up 6 bases and J gave up 7 bases, with 22 bases separating them. This CDR3 is built from 15 residues. CDR3 protein: CASRPQGEAGREQYF. DNA of the CDR3: TGTGCCAGCAGACCTCAGGGGGAGGCCGGGAGGGAGCAGTACTTC.

The count of this clone is one. The chain uses TRBV9 and TRBJ1-3; D perhaps matches TRBD1 (6 bases). In germline, CDR1 is SGDLS, CDR2 YYNGEE. This CDR3 has 17 amino acids. Trimming took off 0 bases at V and 0 bases at J, with 13 bases between the two ends. The CDR3 region is CASSVVPGASSGNTIYF. The CDR3 nucleotides are TGTGCCAGCAGCGTAGTTCCGGGGGCGAGCTCTGGAAACACCATATATTTT.

This chain connects TRBV9 to TRBJ2-1, with a tentative D call TRBD2 (6 bases). V was pared by 0 bases and J by 7 bases, with 14 bases between. The CDR3 is 15 residues long. Germline loops: CDR1 SGDLS, CDR2 YYNGEE. The chain's CDR3 is CASSVGTIGGNEQFF. DNA of the CDR3: TGTGCCAGCAGCGTAGGGACTATCGGAGGGAATGAGCAGTTCTTC.

This chain uses TRBV9 with TRBJ1-5; D is perhaps TRBD1 (6 bases). This CDR3 has 15 amino acids. V shed 5 bases and J shed 0 bases, with 12 bases lying between them. Germline V lookup: CDR1 SGDLS, CDR2 YYNGEE. The CDR3 sequence: CASSRTAYSNQPQHF. The CDR3 DNA follows: TGTGCCAGCAGTAGGACAGCTTATAGCAATCAGCCCCAGCATTTT.

The V and J genes are TRBV19 and TRBJ1-5; the D is unclear. Germline V gene data show CDR1 as LNHDA and CDR2 as SQIVND (reference sequence). Between the trimmed V and J ends, which lost 9 bases and 9 bases, there was a span of 18 bases. This CDR3 is built from 13 residues. The CDR3: CASQSTFSRPQHF. Here the CDR3 DNA reads TGTGCCAGCCAATCGACTTTTTCTAGGCCCCAGCATTTT.

This clone came up a few times. The rearrangement links TRBV6-1 to TRBJ1-2; D uncertain. Trimming took 11 bases from V and 0 from J, leaving 7 bases between them. This CDR3 region has 11 residues. Germline V gene data show CDR1 as MNHNS and CDR2 as SASEGT. Written as DNA, the CDR3 is TGTGCCTCTGGCTCTAACTATGGCTACACCTTC. Encoded protein: CASGSNYGYTF.

This clone was observed a few times. The chain couples TRBV7-9 to TRBJ1-1, with TRBD1 as a possible D gene (5 bases). The CDR3 is 14 residues long. Trimming pared 0 bases from V and 6 bases from J, leaving 11 bases between. The V gene's germline CDR1 is SEHNR and CDR2 FQNEAQ (reference sequence). The CDR3 DNA reads as TGTGCCAGCAGCTTAGCGGGCACAGGAGCTGAAGCTTTCTTT. Translation gives CASSLAGTGAEAFF.

V usage is TRBV28 and J usage is TRBJ2-3, with TRBD2 matching over 7 bases. CDR1 and CDR2 from the germline V gene are MDHEN and SYDVKM. CDR3 length: 15 residues. V was pared by 5 bases and J by 9 bases, with 14 bases of the junction left unmatched. CDR3 bases: TGTGCCAGCAGTACCCCCTCGGCGGGAGTGGTCACGCAGTATTTT. Its translation is CASSTPSAGVVTQYF.

The chain couples TRBV4-3 to TRBJ2-5; D tentatively fits TRBD1 or TRBD2 (5 bases each). CDR3 length: 16 amino acids. Germline V gives CDR1 LGHNA, CDR2 YSLEER. Trimming cost V 4 bases and J 1 base, with 16 bases left between them. CDR3 DNA sequence: TGCGCCAGCAGCCCCCGGGGACGGACTCCCCAAGAGACCCAGTACTTC. Residues: CASSPRGRTPQETQYF.

This chain connects TRBV21-1 to TRBJ1-1; TRBD1, the D gene given by the table, was not confirmed from the DNA. TRBV21-1 has pseudogene status. The CDR3 loop spans 14 amino acids. CDR3 amino acids: CASSKGGQNTEAFF. Written as DNA, the CDR3 is TGTGCCAGCAGCAAAGGGGGGCAAAACACTGAAGCTTTCTTT.

The chain recombines TRBV6-5 with TRBJ2-5; TRBD1 aligns across 9 bases. Germline-derived CDR1 and CDR2 are MNHEY and SVGAGI. V dropped 6 bases and J dropped 2; count of bases not matched to a gene: 7. The CDR3 has 15 amino acids. The CDR3 DNA sequence: TGTGCCAGCAGCTACGACAGGGGGTCACAAGAGACCCAGTACTTC. This sequence encodes CASSYDRGSQETQYF.

This chain links TRBV19 with TRBJ1-2; D is possibly TRBD1 (6 bases). The length of the CDR3 is 14 residues. V was pared by 3 bases and J by 4 bases, with 12 bases between. Looked up from germline, CDR1 is LNHDA and CDR2 is SQIVND (reference sequence). This chain's CDR3 is CASSIEDRGYGYTF. CDR3 sequence (DNA): TGTGCCAGTAGTATCGAGGACAGAGGCTATGGCTACACCTTC.

This sequence joins TRBV5-1 and TRBJ2-1; D remains unclear. V gave up 0 bases and J gave up 6 bases, with 7 bases separating them. The CDR3 has 13 residues. Germline V gene lookup returns CDR1 SGHRS and CDR2 YFSETQ. The CDR3 reads CASSLVGINEQFF. DNA for the CDR3: TGCGCCAGCAGCTTGGTTGGGATCAATGAGCAGTTCTTC.

V is TRBV2 and J is TRBJ2-1, with 13 bases identical to TRBD2. Germline CDR1 and CDR2: SNHLY and FYNNEI. CDR3 length: 17 amino acids. Germline trimming cut 5 bases from V and 3 bases from J; bases unmatched to any gene: 7. CDR3 nucleotide sequence: TGTGCCAGCAGTCTACTAGGGACTAGCGGGGTCTACAATGAGCAGTTCTTC. It yields the protein CASSLLGTSGVYNEQFF.

J is TRBJ1-1 and V is TRBV2; D gene uncertain. This CDR3 is built from 13 residues. Looked up from germline, CDR1 is SNHLY and CDR2 is FYNNEI. The ends were cut back, 1 base at V and 0 bases at J, with 3 bases in the middle. As DNA, the CDR3 is TGTGCCAGCAGTGAAGAAATGAACACTGAAGCTTTCTTT. Translating gives CASSEEMNTEAFF.

This clone was seen only once. Additional DNA sequences in this sample encode the identical CDR3. The CDR3 DNA reads TGTGCCAGCAGCGGGACGGGTTATGGCTACACCTTC. It yields the protein CASSGTGYGYTF. The rearrangement joins TRBV9 to TRBJ1-2; D is unresolved. Germline V lookup: CDR1 SGDLS, CDR2 YYNGEE. Trimming pared 3 bases from V and 5 bases from J, leaving 8 bases between. The CDR3 loop spans 12 amino acids.

The chain carries TRBV11-3 and TRBJ2-2; 10 positions agree with TRBD2. V lost 3 bases, J lost 5 bases, and 3 bases stayed unmatched. Per germline, CDR1 SGHNT and CDR2 YENEEA. The CDR3 consists of 15 residues. CDR3 bases: TGTGCCAGCAGCTTTTCGACTAGCGGGACCGGGGAGCTGTTTTTT. It is translated as CASSFSTSGTGELFF.

This clone came up a few times. This sample includes further DNA sequences coding for the same CDR3. V is TRBV2 and J is TRBJ2-7; 7 nucleotides agree with TRBD1. This CDR3 has 12 amino acids. Germline values: CDR1 SNHLY, CDR2 FYNNEI. Trimming cost V 8 bases and J 4 bases; bases outside gene matches: 5. The CDR3 region has the DNA TGTGCCAGCGCCGGGACAGCTTACGAGCAGTACTTC. Protein sequence: CASAGTAYEQYF.

This clone has just a few counts. In nucleotides, the CDR3 is TGTGCCAGCAGCTTACAGGGCTCACGCGGCTACACCTTC. As protein: CASSLQGSRGYTF. This sequence joins TRBV7-9 and TRBJ1-2, with TRBD1 as a possible D gene (5 bases). The V gene lost 2 bases and the J gene lost 8 bases, with 12 bases spanning the gap. Germline V gene data show CDR1 as SEHNR and CDR2 as FQNEAQ (reference sequence). This CDR3 spans 13 amino acids.

The chain has TRBV7-3 and TRBJ1-1; D might be TRBD1 (5 bases). The CDR3 length is 15 residues. V dropped 3 bases and J dropped 0 bases, with 11 bases sitting between them. Germline V lookup: CDR1 SGHTA, CDR2 FQGTGA. The CDR3 loop is CASSFGGHMNTEAFF. DNA for the CDR3: TGTGCCAGCAGCTTTGGAGGACACATGAACACTGAAGCTTTCTTT. The full variable domain, in which reference TRBV7-3 and TRBJ1-1 provide the parts outside the CDR3, is GAGVSQTPSNKVTEKGKYVELRCDPISGHTALYWYRQSLGQGPEFLIYFQGTGAADDSGLPNDRFFAVRPEGSVSTLKIQRTERGDSAVYLCASSFGGHMNTEAFFGQGTRLTVV.

Details on this clone: The same CDR3 also results from other DNA sequences found in this sample. The rearrangement uses TRBV6-5 and TRBJ1-2; TRBD1 aligns across 8 bases. Trimming removed 6 bases from V and 5 bases from J; junction bases left unmatched: 2. This CDR3 contains 12 residues. Germline-derived CDR1 and CDR2 are MNHEY and SVGAGI. The CDR3 region is CASRGTGYGYTF. CDR3 nucleotide sequence: TGTGCCAGCAGGGGGACAGGATATGGCTACACCTTC.

V is TRBV7-2 and J is TRBJ2-3, with D possibly being TRBD2 (6 bases). Germline CDR1 SGHTA, CDR2 FQGNSA. This CDR3 has 16 residues. V was cut by 5 bases and J by 1 base, with 16 bases left in between. The chain's CDR3 is CASSQTPGLRTDTQYF. For the CDR3, the DNA is TGTGCCAGCAGCCAAACGCCGGGACTCCGCACAGATACGCAGTATTTT.

The chain couples TRBV6-5 to TRBJ1-1; no reliable D call. The CDR3 consists of 13 residues. Trimming took off 7 bases at V and 8 bases at J, with 17 bases between the two ends. Germline values: CDR1 MNHEY, CDR2 SVGAGI. The CDR3 spells CASTQISGSEAFF. The CDR3 region has the DNA TGTGCCAGCACCCAAATAAGTGGCTCCGAAGCTTTCTTT.

The V gene is TRBV5-6, the J gene TRBJ1-1; 7 bases are a match to TRBD1. The germline V gene encodes CDR1 SGHDT and CDR2 YYEEEE. V shed 4 bases and J 7 bases; nucleotides not matched to a gene: 7. The CDR3 totals 13 residues. DNA of the CDR3: TGTGCCAGCAGCCCCGGACAGGACGGTGAAGCTTTCTTT. Its translation is CASSPGQDGEAFF. The full variable domain, with the rest looked up from reference TRBV5-6 and TRBJ1-1, is DAGVTQSPTHLIKTRGQQVTLRCSPKSGHDTVSWYQQALGQGPQFIFQYYEEEERQRGNFPDRFSGHQFPNYSSELNVNALLLGDSALYLCASSPGQDGEAFFGQGTRLTVV.

As regards this clone: A read error may produce the germline difference seen at one junction end. V and J are TRBV7-8 and TRBJ1-3; D is ambiguous. Germline V gene lookup returns CDR1 SGHVS and CDR2 FQNEAQ. The CDR3 covers 12 residues. The CDR3 is CATSPAGNTIYF. CDR3 DNA sequence: TGTGCCACCAGCCCCGCGGGAAACACCATATATTTT.

The CDR3, as DNA: TGCGCCAGCAGCGGAACGGAGACAGCGGGGCATGGCTACACCTTC. It encodes CASSGTETAGHGYTF. The J gene is TRBJ1-2, the V gene TRBV5-1; maybe TRBD1 (5 bases). Trimming stripped 4 bases from V and 6 bases from J, with 19 bases between. The CDR3 contains 15 residues. Germline V CDR1 and CDR2: SGHRS, YFSETQ.